Described below is a single T cell receptor (beta chain) sequence and its context. The entry originates in a study of technical replicates of blood from a handful of donors. Germline-derived CDR1 and CDR2 are SGHTS and YDEGEE. The CDR3 runs to 14 residues. Trimming shortened V by 2 bases and J by 4 bases, and 10 bases separated the two germline ends. Libraries were prepared by immunoSEQ multiplex PCR; TCRdb keeps only in-frame clonotypes and omits some of them. The sample lists around 74,000 clones; about 86% were seen once. The sample consisted of PBMCs. The TCR sequence derives from a human donor in good health. Some clones in this sample may be carry-over from other donors' samples. The rearrangement joins TRBV5-8 to TRBJ1-5; D ambiguous. CDR3 DNA sequence: TGTGCCAGCAGCTTTATCGGGTCTAATCAGCCCCAGCATTTT. Amino acid sequence: CASSFIGSNQPQHF. The full variable domain, with the rest looked up from reference TRBV5-8 and TRBJ1-5, is EAGVTQSPTHLIKTRGQQATLRCSPISGHTSVYWYQQALGLGLQFLLWYDEGEERNRGNFPPRFSGRQFPNYSSELNVNALELEDSALYLCASSFIGSNQPQHFGDGTRLSIL.